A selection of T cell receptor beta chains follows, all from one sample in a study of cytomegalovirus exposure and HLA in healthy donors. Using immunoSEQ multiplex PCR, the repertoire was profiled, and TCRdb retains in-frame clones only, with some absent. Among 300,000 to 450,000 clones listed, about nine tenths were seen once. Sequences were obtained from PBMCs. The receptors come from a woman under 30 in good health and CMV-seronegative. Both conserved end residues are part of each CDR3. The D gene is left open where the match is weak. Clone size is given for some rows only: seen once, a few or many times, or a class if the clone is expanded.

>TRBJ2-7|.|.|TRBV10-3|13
TGTGCCATCAGTGAGTCCGACACCTACGAGCAGTACTTC
CAISESDTYEQYF
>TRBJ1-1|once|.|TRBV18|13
TGTGCCAGCTCGCGTCAGGGTCACACTGAAGCTTTCTTT
CASSRQGHTEAFF
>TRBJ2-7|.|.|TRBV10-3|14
TGTGCCATCAATAACCCAGACAGAGCCTACGAGCAGTACTTC
CAINNPDRAYEQYF
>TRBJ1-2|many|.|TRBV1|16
TGCACCAGCAGCCAAGGGTGGGGCAGGGGCGACTATGGCTACACCTTC
CTSSQGWGRGDYGYTF
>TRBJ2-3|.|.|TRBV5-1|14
TGCGCCAGCAGCTTGGCTAGCGGCACAGATACGCAGTATTTT
CASSLASGTDTQYF
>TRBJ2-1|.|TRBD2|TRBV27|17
TGTGCCAGCAGTCCTCGGGGCGGGGGGGCCTCTCGGAATGAGCAGTTCTTC
CASSPRGGGASRNEQFF
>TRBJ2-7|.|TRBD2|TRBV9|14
TGTGCCAGCAGCGTGGGCGGGGGGGCCTACGAGCAGTACTTC
CASSVGGGAYEQYF
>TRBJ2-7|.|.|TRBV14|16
TGTGCCAGCAGCCGAGGTCCGGGACTCCTCTCCTACGAGCAGTACTTC
CASSRGPGLLSYEQYF
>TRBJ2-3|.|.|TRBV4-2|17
TGTGCCAGCAGCCAAGAAGCGAATAGCTTCTTTACAGATACGCAGTATTTT
CASSQEANSFFTDTQYF
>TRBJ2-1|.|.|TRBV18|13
TGTGCCAGCTCACCAACAACAGACAATGAGCAGTTCTTC
CASSPTTDNEQFF
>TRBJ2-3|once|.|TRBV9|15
TGTGCCAGCAGCGTCTCACAGACTACCACAGATACGCAGTATTTT
CASSVSQTTTDTQYF
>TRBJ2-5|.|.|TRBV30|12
TGTGCCTGGAATAGCGGACAAGAGACCCAGTACTTC
CAWNSGQETQYF
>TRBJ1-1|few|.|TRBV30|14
TGTGCCTGGAGTGTGCCTCCCAGGAACACTGAAGCTTTCTTT
CAWSVPPRNTEAFF
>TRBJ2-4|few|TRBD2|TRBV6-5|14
TGTGCCAGCAGCCGCCTCGGACGGGGGGACATTCAGTACTTC
CASSRLGRGDIQYF
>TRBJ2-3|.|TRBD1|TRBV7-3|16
TGTGCCAGCAGCTTGGAATGGACAGGGGGCACAGATACGCAGTATTTT
CASSLEWTGGTDTQYF
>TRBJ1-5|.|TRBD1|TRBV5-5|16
TGTGCCAGCAGGATGGGGTGGGGACAGGCGGGTCAGCCCCAGCATTTT
CASRMGWGQAGQPQHF
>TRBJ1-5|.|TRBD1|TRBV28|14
TGTGCCAGTCGGATACAGGGGGGCAATCAGCCCCAGCATTTT
CASRIQGGNQPQHF
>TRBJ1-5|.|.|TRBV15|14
TGTGCCACCAGCAGAGCCCGATTCGGGGAGCCCCAGCATTTT
CATSRARFGEPQHF
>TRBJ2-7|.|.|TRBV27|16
TGTGCCAGCAGTCGTTACCCTGGCGGGAAATCCTACGAGCAGTACTTC
CASSRYPGGKSYEQYF
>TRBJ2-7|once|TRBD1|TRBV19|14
TGTGCCAGTAGGTGGGACAGAGTATCCTACGAGCAGTACTTC
CASRWDRVSYEQYF
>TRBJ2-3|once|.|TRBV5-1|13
TGCGCCAGCAGCTACCCTAACGGGAATACGCAGTATTTT
CASSYPNGNTQYF
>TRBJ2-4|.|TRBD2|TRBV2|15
TGTGCCAGCAGTGAAATAGCGGGGGGGCGGGACATTCAGTACTTC
CASSEIAGGRDIQYF
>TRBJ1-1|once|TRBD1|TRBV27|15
TGTGCCAGCAGTTCCACAGGGACAGGGGGCTCTGAAGCTTTCTTT
CASSSTGTGGSEAFF
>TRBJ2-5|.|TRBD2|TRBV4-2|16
TGTGCCAGCAGCCAAGTAGGACTAGCGGGGCAAGAGACCCAGTACTTC
CASSQVGLAGQETQYF
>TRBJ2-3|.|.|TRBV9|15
TGTGCCAGCAGCGTCCGAGCGGCACCCACAGATACGCAGTATTTT
CASSVRAAPTDTQYF
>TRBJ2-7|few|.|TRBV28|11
TGTGCCAGCAGTCACTCCTACGAGCAGTACTTC
CASSHSYEQYF
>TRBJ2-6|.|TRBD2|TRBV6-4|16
TGTGCCAGCAGTGACTCCGGCGGGGGTAAGGCCAACGTCCTGACTTTC
CASSDSGGGKANVLTF
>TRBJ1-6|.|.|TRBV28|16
TGTGCCAGCAGTTTATTGTCCGGGATCTATAATTCACCCCTCCACTTT
CASSLLSGIYNSPLHF
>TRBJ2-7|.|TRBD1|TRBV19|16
TGTGCCAGTAGTATAGAGGGACAGGGGGCTTTCGCCGAGCAGTACTTC
CASSIEGQGAFAEQYF
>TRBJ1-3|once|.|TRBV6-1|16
TGTGCCAGCAGTGAATCGGGGGTCGTCTCTGGAAACACCATATATTTT
CASSESGVVSGNTIYF
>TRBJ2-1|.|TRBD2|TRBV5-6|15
TGTGCCAGCAGCTCCAAACAGCGGGGGGAGAATGAGCAGTTCTTC
CASSSKQRGENEQFF
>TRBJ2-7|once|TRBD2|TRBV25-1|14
TGTGCCAGCAGTGTCGGACTAGCCGGTCGGGAGCAGTACTTC
CASSVGLAGREQYF
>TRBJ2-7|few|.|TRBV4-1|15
TGCGCCAGCAGCCCCCTAACAGGGCCCTCCTACGAGCAGTACTTC
CASSPLTGPSYEQYF
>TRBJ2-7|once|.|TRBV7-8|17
TGTGCCAGCAGCTCCCAGGGGTGGGGAGTTGATCTCTACGAGCAGTACTTC
CASSSQGWGVDLYEQYF
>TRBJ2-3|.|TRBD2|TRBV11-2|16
TGTGCCAGCAGACTCCTAGCGGGGGGGACCACAGATACGCAGTATTTT
CASRLLAGGTTDTQYF
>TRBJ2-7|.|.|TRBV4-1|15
TGCGCCAGCAGCCAGGACCGGACAGTTACCTACGAGCAGTACTTC
CASSQDRTVTYEQYF
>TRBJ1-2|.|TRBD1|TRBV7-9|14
TGTGCCAGCAGCCCCGACAGGGGCCCCTATGGCTACACCTTC
CASSPDRGPYGYTF
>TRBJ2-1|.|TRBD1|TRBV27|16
TGTGCCAGCACTATTTACGGGACAGAGCTTTACAATGAGCAGTTCTTC
CASTIYGTELYNEQFF
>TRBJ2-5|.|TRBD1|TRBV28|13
TGTGCCAGCAGTCTGGACAGGGTGGAGACCCAGTACTTC
CASSLDRVETQYF
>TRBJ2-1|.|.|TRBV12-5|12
TGTGCTAGTGCCTATTATGGGGGGGAGCAGTTCTTC
CASAYYGGEQFF